Each of the 22 T cell receptor beta chains below was sequenced from the same sample in a study of T-cell reconstitution after alpha-beta-depleted transplantation in children. It was with unique molecular identifiers that the TCRbeta library was prepared. TCRdb redid the calling of the PCR reads with MiXCR, one entry per CDR3 protein. The data show approximately 100,000 distinct CDR3 sequences, 9% to 15% seen once. The sequenced sample was PBMCs from the stem cell graft donor, obtained from the stem cell graft. All receptors come from a human donor who donated a stem cell graft to a child with inherited bone marrow failure.

The count of this clonotype is one. V is TRBV18 and J is TRBJ1-5; D ambiguous. This CDR3 spans 14 amino acids. CDR1 and CDR2 from the germline V gene are KGHSH and LQKENI. V lost 1 base, J lost 0 bases, and 4 bases lay in between. The CDR3 sequence: CASSPQNSNQPQHF. The CDR3, as DNA: TGTGCCAGCTCACCACAGAATAGCAATCAGCCCCAGCATTTT.

This clonotype occurred many times. The gene calls are TRBV5-6 and TRBJ2-7; 11 bases line up with TRBD1. Losses at the gene ends were 4 bases for V and 3 bases for J; bases not matched to a gene: 6. CDR3 length equals 15 residues. The germline CDR1 and CDR2 sequences are SGHDT and YYEEEE. The CDR3 loop reads CASSGGQGANYEQYF. DNA of the CDR3: TGTGCCAGCAGCGGAGGACAGGGGGCCAACTACGAGCAGTACTTC.

Ten or more counts support this clonotype. This rearrangement joins TRBV5-1 to TRBJ2-5, with D uncertain. V gave up 1 base and J gave up 0 bases, with 10 bases separating them. The germline V gene encodes CDR1 SGHRS and CDR2 YFSETQ. The CDR3 has 15 residues. CDR3 region: CASSLIPENQETQYF. The CDR3 DNA follows: TGCGCCAGCAGCTTGATACCGGAGAACCAAGAGACCCAGTACTTC.

This clonotype was seen repeatedly, ten times or more. The chain couples TRBV6-5 to TRBJ2-7; D is ambiguous. There are 11 residues in the CDR3. Trimming took off 2 bases at V and 7 bases at J, with 6 bases between the two ends. Germline CDR1 is MNHEY and CDR2 is SVGAGI. This CDR3 reads CASSYLREQYF. The DNA of the CDR3 is TGTGCCAGCAGTTACCTTCGGGAGCAGTACTTC.

This clonotype was detected many times. The J gene is TRBJ1-5, the V gene TRBV20-1; D is uncertain. Trimming stripped 2 bases from V and 2 bases from J, with 10 bases between. This CDR3 has 14 residues. Per germline, CDR1 DFQATT and CDR2 SNEGSKA (reference sequence). Here the CDR3 reads CSARPGEGNQPQHF. In nucleotides, the CDR3 is TGCAGTGCTAGACCCGGGGAGGGCAATCAGCCCCAGCATTTT.

This clonotype has a count of ten or more. This rearrangement joins TRBV5-1 to TRBJ2-7, with TRBD2 as a possible D gene (6 bases). The V gene lost 2 bases and the J gene lost 1 base, with 10 bases spanning the gap. The CDR3 totals 14 residues. The germline CDR1 and CDR2 sequences are SGHRS and YFSETQ. This chain's CDR3 is CASSFSGTSYEQYF. CDR3 nucleotide sequence: TGCGCCAGCAGCTTTTCTGGGACTTCCTACGAGCAGTACTTC.

The chain uses TRBV18 and TRBJ2-5, with TRBD1 matching over 7 bases. The CDR3 has 14 residues. J was trimmed by 5 bases and V by 4 bases; bases with no gene match: 7. CDR1 and CDR2 from the germline V gene are KGHSH and LQKENI. The CDR3 sequence is CASSLNRGSETQYF. As DNA, the CDR3 is TGTGCCAGCTCACTTAACAGGGGATCGGAGACCCAGTACTTC.

There are many counts of this clonotype. The rearrangement links TRBV7-2 to TRBJ2-7, with 9 bases lining up with TRBD1. V dropped 3 bases and J dropped 3; count of bases not matched to a gene: 3. CDR3 length: 14 residues. Per germline, CDR1 SGHTA and CDR2 FQGNSA. The CDR3, as DNA: TGTGCCAGCAGCTTCGACAGGGGGGACTACGAGCAGTACTTC. It codes for CASSFDRGDYEQYF. The full variable domain, with the rest looked up from reference TRBV7-2 and TRBJ2-7, is GAGVSQSPSNKVTEKGKDVELRCDPISGHTALYWYRQSLGQGLEFLIYFQGNSAPDKSGLPSDRFSAERTGGSVSTLTIQRTQQEDSAVYLCASSFDRGDYEQYFGPGTRLTVT.

At least ten counts were recorded for this clonotype. The V call is TRBV7-9, the J call TRBJ2-7, with no clear D. This CDR3 is 13 amino acids long. Germline V CDR1 and CDR2: SEHNR, FQNEAQ (reference sequence). V gave up 0 bases and J gave up 6 bases, with 9 bases separating them. CDR3 loop: CASSLAGFSEQYF. DNA of the CDR3: TGTGCCAGCAGCTTAGCGGGGTTCTCCGAGCAGTACTTC.

This clonotype was recorded many times. The chain employs TRBV15 and TRBJ1-1, with D maybe TRBD1 (5 bases). Germline CDR1 reads LNHNV; CDR2 reads YYDKDF (reference sequence). V was shortened by 5 bases and J by 1 base, with 11 bases between the two germline ends. This CDR3 contains 14 residues. The CDR3 DNA sequence: TGTGCCACCAGCCCCTGGGGGAGGAACACTGAAGCTTTCTTT. Its protein product is CATSPWGRNTEAFF.

The chain uses TRBV7-9 and TRBJ2-7; D is undetermined. The length of the CDR3 is 15 residues. Germline V gene sequence: CDR1 SEHNR, CDR2 FQNEAQ (reference sequence). V was clipped by 1 base and J by 3 bases, with 13 bases between them. The CDR3 DNA reads as TGTGCCAGCAGCTTAGGGATGCCAGGAGTCTACGAGCAGTACTTC. This sequence encodes CASSLGMPGVYEQYF.

This clonotype came up many times. The V call is TRBV20-1, the J call TRBJ2-7, with D possibly being TRBD1 (6 bases). Germline CDR1 and CDR2: DFQATT and SNEGSKA (reference sequence). This CDR3 contains 13 residues. V was pared by 6 bases and J by 1 base, with 13 bases between. The CDR3 region has the DNA TGCAGTGCCGACAGGTTTGGATCCTACGAGCAGTACTTC. Its translation is CSADRFGSYEQYF.

This clonotype came up many times. The chain employs TRBV5-1 and TRBJ2-2; D possibly corresponds to TRBD2 (5 bases). Trimming cost V 1 base and J 6 bases, with 10 bases left between them. Germline V gene lookup returns CDR1 SGHRS and CDR2 YFSETQ. There are 14 residues in the CDR3. This CDR3 is CASSLWGVAGELFF. In DNA, the CDR3 is TGCGCCAGCAGCTTGTGGGGAGTGGCCGGGGAGCTGTTTTTT.

This clonotype was counted between two and nine times. The CDR3 bases are TGTGCCAGCAGCCGCGGCTCATCGCGGGAGGTTTACAATGAGCAGTTCTTC. Encoded protein: CASSRGSSREVYNEQFF. The genes are TRBV7-2 and TRBJ2-1; 8 nucleotides align to TRBD2. Trimming took 5 bases from V and 4 from J; bases not matched to a gene: 13. This CDR3 has 17 residues. The germline gives CDR1 SGHTA, CDR2 FQGNSA. Looking up the rest from reference TRBV7-2 and TRBJ2-1 gives the full variable domain: GAGVSQSPSNKVTEKGKDVELRCDPISGHTALYWYRQSLGQGLEFLIYFQGNSAPDKSGLPSDRFSAERTGGSVSTLTIQRTQQEDSAVYLCASSRGSSREVYNEQFFGPGTRLTVL.

In its sample, this clonotype was seen many times. V and J are TRBV4-2 and TRBJ1-4, with 10 bases identical to TRBD1. In germline, CDR1 is LGHNA, CDR2 YNFKEQ. Germline trimming cut 0 bases from V and 5 bases from J; bases unmatched to any gene: 0. The CDR3 contains 15 residues. The DNA for the CDR3 is TGTGCCAGCAGCCAAGAGGGACAGGGGAATGAAAAACTGTTTTTT. It codes for CASSQEGQGNEKLFF.

A few counts support this clonotype. The rearrangement joins TRBV29-1 to TRBJ2-5; no clear D. This CDR3 comprises 11 residues. Germline CDR1 is SQVTM and CDR2 is ANQGSEA. V lost 4 bases, J lost 3 bases, and 6 bases lay in between. CDR3 in amino acids: CSVGREETQYF. For the CDR3, the DNA is TGCAGCGTTGGGCGTGAAGAGACCCAGTACTTC.

By sample fraction, this clonotype is large. The J gene is TRBJ2-1, the V gene TRBV7-3; 10 nucleotides align to TRBD1. Germline V gene sequence: CDR1 SGHTA, CDR2 FQGTGA. The CDR3 runs to 15 residues. Trimming took 3 bases from V and 8 from J; bases not matched to a gene: 7. CDR3 amino acids: CASSLGTGEGYEQFF. In DNA, the CDR3 is TGTGCCAGCAGCTTGGGGACAGGGGAAGGTTATGAGCAGTTCTTC.

This clonotype was detected many times. The CDR3 is CASSERDRGPEQYF. The DNA for the CDR3 is TGTGCCAGCAGTGAAAGGGACAGGGGGCCCGAGCAGTACTTC. The V gene is TRBV6-1, the J gene TRBJ2-7; 12 bases are shared with TRBD1. CDR3 length equals 14 residues. CDR1 and CDR2 from the germline V gene are MNHNS and SASEGT. The V and J ends lost 2 bases and 6 bases, in that order; junction bases with no gene match: 2.

This clonotype was counted many times. The chain recombines TRBV5-1 with TRBJ1-2, with D tentatively TRBD1 (5 bases). Germline CDR1 SGHRS, CDR2 YFSETQ. The CDR3 has 14 residues. Trimming pared 0 bases from V and 4 bases from J, leaving 10 bases between. The CDR3 nucleotides are TGCGCCAGCAGCTTGGGACAGTCGCTCTATGGCTACACCTTC. Its protein is CASSLGQSLYGYTF.

This clonotype was counted ten times or more. This rearrangement joins TRBV6-2 or TRBV6-3 to TRBJ2-1; D gene ambiguous. Germline loops: CDR1 MNHEY, CDR2 SVGEGT. The germline V and J ends were trimmed by 1 base and 7 bases, with 5 bases remaining between them. The CDR3 contains 12 residues. DNA for the CDR3: TGTGCCAGCAGTTACTTGGTGAATGAGCAGTTCTTC. Translation gives CASSYLVNEQFF.

At least ten counts were recorded for this clonotype. The genes are TRBV20-1 and TRBJ2-5; TRBD1 or TRBD2 may be the D gene (5 bases each). Germline-derived CDR1 and CDR2 are DFQATT and SNEGSKA (reference sequence). V was trimmed by 4 bases and J by 2 bases, leaving 14 bases between them. The CDR3 consists of 14 residues. Here the CDR3 DNA reads TGCAGTGCTACTCTACGGGACGCGCAAGAGACCCAGTACTTC. Translating gives CSATLRDAQETQYF.

This clonotype was picked up a small number of times. This rearrangement joins TRBV5-5 to TRBJ2-5; 9 positions match TRBD2. The trim removed 4 bases at V and 4 bases at J, leaving 11 bases unmatched. The CDR3 length is 16 residues. Germline V gives CDR1 SGHKS, CDR2 YYEKEE (reference sequence). In DNA, the CDR3 is TGTGCCAGCAGCGCCCTCCTAGCGGGAAATCTAGAGACCCAGTACTTC. Translating gives CASSALLAGNLETQYF.